This T cell receptor beta chain was obtained from a study of cytomegalovirus exposure and HLA in healthy donors. Regarding the study as a whole: Per published reports, the classifier diagnosed cytomegalovirus status with high specificity and sensitivity. In vitro data verified a few CMV-associated chains as specific for CMV antigens.

Assay used: immunoSEQ multiplex PCR; TCRdb lists only in-frame clones, some missing. The data contain around 130,000 clones, approximately 89% of them singletons. Of note for this clone: What it binds is unknown.

The receptor was derived from a man between 25 and 39 years old in good health and CMV-seronegative. The source material was PBMCs.

DNA for the CDR3: TGCGCCAGCAGCTTGGCCGAGGGCCTCACAGATACGCAGTATTTT. It encodes CASSLAEGLTDTQYF. This chain joins TRBV5-1 and TRBJ2-3; D might be TRBD2 (5 bases). Germline CDR1 is SGHRS and CDR2 is YFSETQ. This CDR3 is 15 amino acids long. Trimming took 0 bases from V and 2 from J, leaving 10 bases between them.